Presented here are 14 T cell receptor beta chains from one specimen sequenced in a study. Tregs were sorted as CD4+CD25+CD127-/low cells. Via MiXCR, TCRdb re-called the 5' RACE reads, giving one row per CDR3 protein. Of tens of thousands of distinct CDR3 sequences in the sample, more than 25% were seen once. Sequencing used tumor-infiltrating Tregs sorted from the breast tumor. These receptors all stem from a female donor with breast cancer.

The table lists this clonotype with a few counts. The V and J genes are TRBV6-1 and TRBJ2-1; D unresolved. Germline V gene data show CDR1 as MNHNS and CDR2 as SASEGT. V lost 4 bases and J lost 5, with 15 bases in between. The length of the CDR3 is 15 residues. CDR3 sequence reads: CASSVPLDGNNEQFF. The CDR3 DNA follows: TGTGCCAGCAGTGTGCCTTTGGACGGAAACAATGAGCAGTTCTTC.

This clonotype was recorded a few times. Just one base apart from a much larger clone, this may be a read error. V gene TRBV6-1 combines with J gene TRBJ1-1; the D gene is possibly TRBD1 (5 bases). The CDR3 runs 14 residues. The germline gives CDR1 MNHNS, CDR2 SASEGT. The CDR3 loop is CTSSENGGRTEAFF. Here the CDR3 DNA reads TGTACCAGCAGTGAAAACGGGGGTAGGACTGAAGCTTTCTTT.

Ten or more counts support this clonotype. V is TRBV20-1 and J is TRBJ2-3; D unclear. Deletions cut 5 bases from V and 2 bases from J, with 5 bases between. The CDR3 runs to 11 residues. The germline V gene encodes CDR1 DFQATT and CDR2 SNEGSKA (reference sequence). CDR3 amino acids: CSAPATDTQYF. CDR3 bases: TGCAGTGCTCCGGCCACAGATACGCAGTATTTT.

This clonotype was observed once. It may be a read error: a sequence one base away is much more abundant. The CDR3 is CASRQEYRVTEAFF. DNA of the CDR3: TGCGCCAGCAGACAAGAGTACAGGGTCACTGAAGCTTTCTTT. This sequence joins TRBV4-1 and TRBJ1-1; tentatively, D is TRBD1 (6 bases). Looked up from germline, CDR1 is MGHRA and CDR2 is YSYEKL. CDR3 length: 14 residues.

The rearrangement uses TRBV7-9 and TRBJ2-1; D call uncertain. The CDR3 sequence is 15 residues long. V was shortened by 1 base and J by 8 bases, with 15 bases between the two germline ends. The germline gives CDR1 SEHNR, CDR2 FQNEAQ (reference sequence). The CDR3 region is CASSLVGSPSDEQFF. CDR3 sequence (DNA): TGTGCCAGCAGCTTAGTTGGATCACCCTCGGATGAGCAGTTCTTC.

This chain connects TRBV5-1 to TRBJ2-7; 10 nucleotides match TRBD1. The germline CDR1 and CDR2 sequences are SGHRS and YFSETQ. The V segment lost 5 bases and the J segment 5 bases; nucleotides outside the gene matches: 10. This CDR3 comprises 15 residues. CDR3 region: CASSDPGTGAHEQYF. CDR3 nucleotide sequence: TGCGCCAGCAGTGACCCCGGGACAGGGGCTCACGAGCAGTACTTC.

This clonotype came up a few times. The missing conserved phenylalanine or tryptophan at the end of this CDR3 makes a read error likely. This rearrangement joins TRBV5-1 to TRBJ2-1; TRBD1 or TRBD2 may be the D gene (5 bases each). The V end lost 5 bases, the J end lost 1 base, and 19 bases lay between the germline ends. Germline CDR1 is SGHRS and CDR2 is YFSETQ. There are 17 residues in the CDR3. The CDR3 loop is CASSGLGAGRSYNEQFL. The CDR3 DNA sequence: TGCGCCAGCAGTGGACTCGGGGCCGGTCGATCCTACAATGAGCAGTTCCTC.

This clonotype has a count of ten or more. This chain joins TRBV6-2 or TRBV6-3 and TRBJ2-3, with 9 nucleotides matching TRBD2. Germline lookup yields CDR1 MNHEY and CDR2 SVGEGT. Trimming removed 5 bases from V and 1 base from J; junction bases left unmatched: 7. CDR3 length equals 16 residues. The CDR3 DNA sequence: TGTGCCAGCAGTGACCGGCCTAGCGGGGGCACAGATACGCAGTATTTT. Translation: CASSDRPSGGTDTQYF.

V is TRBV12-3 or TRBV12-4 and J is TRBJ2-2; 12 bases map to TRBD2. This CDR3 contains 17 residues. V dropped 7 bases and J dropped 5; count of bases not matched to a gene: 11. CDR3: CASTPRLAGEATGELFF. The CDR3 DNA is TGTGCCAGCACACCCCGACTAGCGGGAGAAGCTACCGGGGAGCTGTTTTTT.

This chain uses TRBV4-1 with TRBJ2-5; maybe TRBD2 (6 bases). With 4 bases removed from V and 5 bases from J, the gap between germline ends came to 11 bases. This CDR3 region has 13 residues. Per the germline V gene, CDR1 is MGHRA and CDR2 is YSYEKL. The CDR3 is CASSRRVRETQYF. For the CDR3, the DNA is TGCGCCAGCAGCCGGAGGGTTCGGGAGACCCAGTACTTC.

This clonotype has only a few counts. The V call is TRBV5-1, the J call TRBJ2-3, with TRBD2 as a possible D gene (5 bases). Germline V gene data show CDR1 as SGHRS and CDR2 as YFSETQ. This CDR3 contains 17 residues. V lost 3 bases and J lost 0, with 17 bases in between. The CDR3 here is CASSSLSAGASTDTQYF. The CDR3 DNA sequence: TGCGCCAGCAGCTCCCTTTCGGCGGGCGCTAGCACAGATACGCAGTATTTT.

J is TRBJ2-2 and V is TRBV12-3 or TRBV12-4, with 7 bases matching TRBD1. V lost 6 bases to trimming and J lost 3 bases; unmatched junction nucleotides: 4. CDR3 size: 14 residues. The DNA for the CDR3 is TGTGCCAGCAGCCGGGGACAGTACACCGGGGAGCTGTTTTTT. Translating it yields CASSRGQYTGELFF.

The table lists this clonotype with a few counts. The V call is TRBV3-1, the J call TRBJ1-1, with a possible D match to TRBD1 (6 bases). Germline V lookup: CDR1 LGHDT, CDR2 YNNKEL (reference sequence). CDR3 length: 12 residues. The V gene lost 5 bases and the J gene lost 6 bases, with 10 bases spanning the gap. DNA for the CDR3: TGTGCCAGCAGCGTGGACAGCGCTGAAGCTTTCTTT. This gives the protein CASSVDSAEAFF.

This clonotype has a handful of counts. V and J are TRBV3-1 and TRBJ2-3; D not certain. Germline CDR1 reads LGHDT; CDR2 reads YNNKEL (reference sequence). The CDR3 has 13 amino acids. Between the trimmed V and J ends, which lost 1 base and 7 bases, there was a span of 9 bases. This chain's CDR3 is CASSQGGQYTQYF. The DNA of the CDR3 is TGTGCCAGCAGCCAAGGCGGTCAATATACGCAGTATTTT.